This T cell receptor beta chain appears in the sequencing data of a study of cytomegalovirus exposure and HLA in healthy donors. 13 Jbeta primers and 60 Vbeta primers were used for the PCR. Sequencing used immunoSEQ multiplex PCR; TCRdb keeps in-frame clones, though not all of them. The profile shows about 170,000 clones, approximately 72% of them singletons. Germline CDR1 is GTSNPN and CDR2 is SVGIG (reference sequence). V lost 6 bases and J 10 bases, leaving 13 bases between the germline ends. CDR3 length equals 11 residues. V is TRBV30 and J is TRBJ2-1, with D perhaps matching TRBD1 (6 bases). This clonotype was obtained from a human donor in good health. Sequencing was carried out using PBMCs. This CDR3 reads CACSRGGEQFF. As DNA, the CDR3 is TGTGCCTGCAGCAGGGGTGGAGAGCAGTTCTTC.